This TCR beta chain emerged from a study of CD4 T cells in relation to SARS-CoV-2 and coronaviruses. This CDR3 is 12 amino acids long. V was shortened by 3 bases and J by 6 bases, with 6 bases between the two germline ends. Germline V lookup: CDR1 MNHEY, CDR2 SVGEGT. The protocol was immunoSEQ multiplex PCR, while the TCRdb copy is restricted to in-frame clones and leaves out a portion. Here the sample spans about 59,000 clones, roughly 88% being singletons. The unexposed donors gave CD4+ T cells in about 2011-2018, prior to COVID-19. This TCR was sampled from a human donor in good health. The sequenced sample consisted of memory CD4+ T cells from PBMCs. The rearrangement joins TRBV6-2 or TRBV6-3 to TRBJ1-5; D gene unclear. CDR3 region: CASSYPPQPQHF. The CDR3 bases are TGTGCCAGCAGTTATCCCCCTCAGCCCCAGCATTTT.